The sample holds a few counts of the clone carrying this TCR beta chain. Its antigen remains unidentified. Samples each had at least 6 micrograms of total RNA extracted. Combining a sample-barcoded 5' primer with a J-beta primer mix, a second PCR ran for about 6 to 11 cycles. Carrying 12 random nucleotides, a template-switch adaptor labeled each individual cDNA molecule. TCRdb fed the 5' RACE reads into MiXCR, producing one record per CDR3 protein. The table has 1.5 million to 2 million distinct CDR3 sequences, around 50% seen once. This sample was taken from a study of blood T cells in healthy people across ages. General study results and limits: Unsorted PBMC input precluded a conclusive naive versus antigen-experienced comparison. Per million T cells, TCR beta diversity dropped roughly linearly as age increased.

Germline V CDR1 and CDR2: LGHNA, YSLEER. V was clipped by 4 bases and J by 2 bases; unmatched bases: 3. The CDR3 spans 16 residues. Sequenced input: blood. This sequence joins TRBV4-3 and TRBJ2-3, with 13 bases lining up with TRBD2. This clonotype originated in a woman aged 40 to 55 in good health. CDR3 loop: CASSRGTSGITDTQYF. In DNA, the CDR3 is TGCGCCAGCAGCCGCGGGACTAGCGGGATCACAGATACGCAGTATTTT.